This entry lists 22 T cell receptor beta chains sequenced from one sample in a study of blood T cell repertoires in COVID-19. The repertoire was sequenced with immunoSEQ multiplex PCR; TCRdb's copy has only in-frame clones and lacks some. Of 150,000 to 170,000 clones listed, around 78% are singletons. Sequenced material: peripheral blood. These receptors were obtained from a man older than 75 with acute or convalescent COVID-19.

The chain is built from TRBV18 and TRBJ1-3, with a tentative D call TRBD1 (6 bases). This CDR3 has 15 residues. The germline gives CDR1 KGHSH, CDR2 LQKENI. V lost 8 bases and J lost 0, with 14 bases in between. The chain's CDR3 is CASGIETGSGNTIYF. For the CDR3, the DNA is TGTGCCAGCGGCATCGAGACAGGCTCTGGAAACACCATATATTTT.

The genes are TRBV6-5 and TRBJ1-2, with 7 bases aligning to TRBD1. V trimming: 2 bases; J trimming: 5 bases; junction bases outside the gene matches: 5. Germline V gene data show CDR1 as MNHEY and CDR2 as SVGAGI. CDR3 length: 14 amino acids. The CDR3 DNA is TGTGCCAGCAGTTACGGACAGGAGATTTATGGCTACACCTTC. Its protein is CASSYGQEIYGYTF.

The V and J genes are TRBV7-2 and TRBJ1-2, with 12 bases identical to TRBD1. The J segment lost 4 bases and the V segment lost 4 bases, leaving 1 base of the junction unmatched. Germline CDR1 reads SGHTA; CDR2 reads FQGNSA. The CDR3 contains 14 residues. DNA of the CDR3: TGTGCCAGCAGCTCGGGACAGGGGGCCTATGGCTACACCTTC. Translation: CASSSGQGAYGYTF.

In its sample, this clone was seen a few times. This same CDR3 is encoded by further DNA sequences in the sample. CDR3 in DNA: TGTGCCAGCAGCCAAGATTTAGAACAGCCCCAGCATTTT. Translation gives CASSQDLEQPQHF. The V gene is TRBV4-2, the J gene TRBJ1-5; no definite D call. V was shortened by 0 bases and J by 7 bases, with 7 bases between the two germline ends. CDR1 LGHNA and CDR2 YNFKEQ come from the germline V gene. The CDR3 totals 13 residues.

The chain is built from TRBV6-6 and TRBJ1-6; 7 bases match TRBD1. The CDR3 runs to 16 residues. The J segment lost 3 bases and the V segment lost 0 bases, leaving 2 bases of the junction unmatched. Germline CDR1 and CDR2: MNHNY and SVGAGI (reference sequence). Here the CDR3 reads CASSYSTGNYNSPLHF. CDR3 nucleotide sequence: TGTGCCAGCAGTTACTCGACAGGGAACTATAATTCACCCCTCCACTTT.

The chain links TRBV19 to TRBJ2-7, with D perhaps matching TRBD1 (6 bases). With 5 bases removed from V and 3 bases from J, the gap between germline ends came to 14 bases. CDR3 length equals 14 residues. The germline V gene encodes CDR1 LNHDA and CDR2 SQIVND (reference sequence). The CDR3 DNA is TGTGCCAGTAGTCCTGCCGTAGGGGGCTACGAGCAGTACTTC. This translates into CASSPAVGGYEQYF.

This rearrangement joins TRBV7-9 to TRBJ1-5, with D hard to call. Per the germline V gene, CDR1 is SEHNR and CDR2 is FQNEAQ (reference sequence). The V end lost 7 bases, the J end lost 6 bases, and 13 bases lay between the germline ends. This CDR3 is 13 amino acids long. The CDR3 sequence: CASTPTGSQPQHF. In nucleotides, the CDR3 is TGTGCCAGCACCCCGACCGGGAGTCAGCCCCAGCATTTT.

J is TRBJ2-5 and V is TRBV11-3, with 8 positions matching TRBD1. CDR3 length: 18 amino acids. V was pared by 0 bases and J by 5 bases, with 14 bases of the junction left unmatched. Germline-derived CDR1 and CDR2 are SGHNT and YENEEA. Here the CDR3 reads CASSLDVSGGRGLETQYF. CDR3 DNA: TGTGCCAGCAGCTTAGACGTATCAGGGGGCCGTGGGTTGGAGACCCAGTACTTC.

The V call is TRBV2, the J call TRBJ1-2; the D gene is possibly TRBD1 (5 bases). V dropped 4 bases and J dropped 5 bases, with 32 bases sitting between them. Germline V gene sequence: CDR1 SNHLY, CDR2 FYNNEI. This CDR3 is 20 amino acids long. The CDR3 loop is CASSVPPGLAPLRGGYGYTF. CDR3 bases: TGTGCCAGCAGTGTCCCTCCGGGACTCGCCCCCCTCCGTGGGGGATATGGCTACACCTTC.

The V gene is TRBV7-3, the J gene TRBJ1-4; perhaps TRBD1 as D (5 bases). The CDR3 has 15 residues. Per germline, CDR1 SGHTA and CDR2 FQGTGA. V lost 6 bases, J lost 3 bases, and 14 bases lay in between. The CDR3, as DNA: TGTGCCAGCAGACGGTCAGGGAGGCCTAATGAAAAACTGTTTTTT. This translates into CASRRSGRPNEKLFF.

The V call is TRBV6-2 or TRBV6-3, the J call TRBJ2-5, with TRBD2 matching 9 bases. The V gene end was trimmed by 3 bases and the J gene end by 5 bases; junction bases not matched to a gene: 13. Germline-derived CDR1 and CDR2 are MNHEY and SVGEGT. The CDR3 is 17 residues long. CDR3 in DNA: TGTGCCAGCAGTTATGAGTGGTCGGCTAGCGGGGTGGAGACCCAGTACTTC. It codes for CASSYEWSASGVETQYF.

The J gene is TRBJ2-6, the V gene TRBV29-1; 7 bases fit TRBD1. There are 14 residues in the CDR3. The V gene end was trimmed by 2 bases and the J gene end by 2 bases; junction bases not matched to a gene: 0. Germline CDR1 SQVTM, CDR2 ANQGSEA. The CDR3 here is CSVEQGAGANVLTF. The CDR3 DNA is TGCAGCGTTGAACAGGGGGCTGGGGCCAACGTCCTGACTTTC.

V and J are TRBV7-6 and TRBJ2-5; 8 bases are a match to TRBD2. Germline CDR1 and CDR2: SGHVS and FNYEAQ. This CDR3 comprises 19 residues. After removal of 5 bases from V and 5 bases from J, the junction contained 22 bases not matched to a gene. CDR3 loop: CASSRPGVAGGSPPETQYF. The CDR3 nucleotides are TGTGCCAGCAGCCGACCCGGGGTCGCGGGGGGCTCCCCGCCCGAGACCCAGTACTTC.

Only one count was recorded for this clone. The rearrangement uses TRBV18 and TRBJ1-2; a possible D gene is TRBD1 (6 bases). CDR3 length: 14 amino acids. Per germline, CDR1 KGHSH and CDR2 LQKENI. The ends were cut back, 5 bases at V and 4 bases at J, with 14 bases in the middle. The CDR3 loop reads CASSSDSIRYGYTF. Written as DNA, the CDR3 is TGTGCCAGCTCATCGGACAGTATCCGCTATGGCTACACCTTC. The whole variable domain, remainder taken from reference TRBV18 and TRBJ1-2, is NAGVMQNPRHLVRRRGQEARLRCSPMKGHSHVYWYRQLPEEGLKFMVYLQKENIIDESGMPKERFSAEFPKEGPSILRIQQVVRGDSAAYFCASSSDSIRYGYTFGSGTRLTVV.

V and J are TRBV19 and TRBJ2-2; 7 bases line up with TRBD1. The CDR3 contains 13 residues. Germline assignment: CDR1 LNHDA and CDR2 SQIVND (reference sequence). V lost 6 bases, J lost 5 bases, and 3 bases stayed unmatched. The CDR3 reads CASRTGVTGELFF. In DNA, the CDR3 is TGTGCCAGTAGAACAGGGGTGACCGGGGAGCTGTTTTTT. Looking up the rest from reference TRBV19 and TRBJ2-2 gives the full variable domain: DGGITQSPKYLFRKEGQNVTLSCEQNLNHDAMYWYRQDPGQGLRLIYYSQIVNDFQKGDIAEGYSVSREKKESFPLTVTSAQKNPTAFYLCASRTGVTGELFFGEGSRLTVL.

The chain couples TRBV10-3 to TRBJ2-2, with TRBD2 matching over 12 bases. J gave up 2 bases and V 6 bases, and 7 bases lay outside the gene matches. Germline CDR1 reads ENHRY; CDR2 reads SYGVKD. The CDR3 is made up of 17 amino acids. In DNA form, the CDR3 reads TGTGCCATCAGCGCGACTAGCGGGGGCCCCAACACCGGGGAGCTGTTTTTT. Translated: CAISATSGGPNTGELFF.

The chain carries TRBV29-1 and TRBJ2-1; 8 bases agree with TRBD1. V lost 2 bases, J lost 8 bases, and 11 bases stayed unmatched. Germline CDR1 reads SQVTM; CDR2 reads ANQGSEA. The CDR3 has 15 amino acids. CDR3 residues: CSVEYRPGTGDEQFF. For the CDR3, the DNA is TGCAGCGTTGAATATAGGCCCGGGACAGGAGATGAGCAGTTCTTC.

This chain uses TRBV9 with TRBJ1-1; possible D gene TRBD1, 6 bases. The CDR3 is made up of 15 amino acids. V lost 7 bases and J 6 bases, leaving 22 bases between the germline ends. From germline, CDR1 is SGDLS and CDR2 YYNGEE. CDR3 DNA sequence: TGTGCCAGCCGCAGGGGTCGTCAAAATTCGGCTGAAGCTTTCTTT. Translated, it gives CASRRGRQNSAEAFF. Based on the CDR3 plus reference TRBV9 and TRBJ1-1, the full variable domain is DSGVTQTPKHLITATGQRVTLRCSPRSGDLSVYWYQQSLDQGLQFLIQYYNGEERAKGNILERFSAQQFPDLHSELNLSSLELGDSALYFCASRRGRQNSAEAFFGQGTRLTVV.

The sample holds one count of this clone. This sequence joins TRBV6-5 and TRBJ1-6; a weak D match, TRBD1 (6 bases). Germline lookup yields CDR1 MNHEY and CDR2 SVGAGI. This CDR3 comprises 16 residues. The V and J ends lost 3 bases and 3 bases respectively, with 12 bases between them. CDR3 residues: CASSYLTGSYNSPLHF. For the CDR3, the DNA is TGTGCCAGCAGTTATTTGACAGGCAGCTATAATTCACCCCTCCACTTT.

V usage is TRBV18 and J usage is TRBJ2-2; TRBD2 aligns across 8 bases. CDR1 and CDR2 from the germline V gene are KGHSH and LQKENI. The CDR3 contains 14 residues. V gave up 2 bases and J gave up 6 bases; unmatched junction bases: 2. CDR3 in amino acids: CASSPTGGAGELFF. The CDR3 coding sequence is TGTGCCAGCTCACCAACCGGGGGGGCCGGGGAGCTGTTTTTT.

This sequence joins TRBV21-1 and TRBJ1-2; the listed D gene, TRBD1, was not tested against the DNA. TRBV21-1 is classified as a pseudogene. This CDR3 region has 15 residues. CDR3 coding DNA: TGTGCCAGCAACCCCCCCCAGGGAAGTAACTATGGCTACACCTTC. The encoded protein is CASNPPQGSNYGYTF.

The count of this clone is one. The gene calls are TRBV18 and TRBJ2-3; no clear D. The V end lost 0 bases, the J end lost 0 bases, and 4 bases lay between the germline ends. Looked up from germline, CDR1 is KGHSH and CDR2 is LQKENI. The CDR3 consists of 14 residues. The CDR3 DNA follows: TGTGCCAGCTCACCACCGGCTAGCACAGATACGCAGTATTTT. Translated: CASSPPASTDTQYF.